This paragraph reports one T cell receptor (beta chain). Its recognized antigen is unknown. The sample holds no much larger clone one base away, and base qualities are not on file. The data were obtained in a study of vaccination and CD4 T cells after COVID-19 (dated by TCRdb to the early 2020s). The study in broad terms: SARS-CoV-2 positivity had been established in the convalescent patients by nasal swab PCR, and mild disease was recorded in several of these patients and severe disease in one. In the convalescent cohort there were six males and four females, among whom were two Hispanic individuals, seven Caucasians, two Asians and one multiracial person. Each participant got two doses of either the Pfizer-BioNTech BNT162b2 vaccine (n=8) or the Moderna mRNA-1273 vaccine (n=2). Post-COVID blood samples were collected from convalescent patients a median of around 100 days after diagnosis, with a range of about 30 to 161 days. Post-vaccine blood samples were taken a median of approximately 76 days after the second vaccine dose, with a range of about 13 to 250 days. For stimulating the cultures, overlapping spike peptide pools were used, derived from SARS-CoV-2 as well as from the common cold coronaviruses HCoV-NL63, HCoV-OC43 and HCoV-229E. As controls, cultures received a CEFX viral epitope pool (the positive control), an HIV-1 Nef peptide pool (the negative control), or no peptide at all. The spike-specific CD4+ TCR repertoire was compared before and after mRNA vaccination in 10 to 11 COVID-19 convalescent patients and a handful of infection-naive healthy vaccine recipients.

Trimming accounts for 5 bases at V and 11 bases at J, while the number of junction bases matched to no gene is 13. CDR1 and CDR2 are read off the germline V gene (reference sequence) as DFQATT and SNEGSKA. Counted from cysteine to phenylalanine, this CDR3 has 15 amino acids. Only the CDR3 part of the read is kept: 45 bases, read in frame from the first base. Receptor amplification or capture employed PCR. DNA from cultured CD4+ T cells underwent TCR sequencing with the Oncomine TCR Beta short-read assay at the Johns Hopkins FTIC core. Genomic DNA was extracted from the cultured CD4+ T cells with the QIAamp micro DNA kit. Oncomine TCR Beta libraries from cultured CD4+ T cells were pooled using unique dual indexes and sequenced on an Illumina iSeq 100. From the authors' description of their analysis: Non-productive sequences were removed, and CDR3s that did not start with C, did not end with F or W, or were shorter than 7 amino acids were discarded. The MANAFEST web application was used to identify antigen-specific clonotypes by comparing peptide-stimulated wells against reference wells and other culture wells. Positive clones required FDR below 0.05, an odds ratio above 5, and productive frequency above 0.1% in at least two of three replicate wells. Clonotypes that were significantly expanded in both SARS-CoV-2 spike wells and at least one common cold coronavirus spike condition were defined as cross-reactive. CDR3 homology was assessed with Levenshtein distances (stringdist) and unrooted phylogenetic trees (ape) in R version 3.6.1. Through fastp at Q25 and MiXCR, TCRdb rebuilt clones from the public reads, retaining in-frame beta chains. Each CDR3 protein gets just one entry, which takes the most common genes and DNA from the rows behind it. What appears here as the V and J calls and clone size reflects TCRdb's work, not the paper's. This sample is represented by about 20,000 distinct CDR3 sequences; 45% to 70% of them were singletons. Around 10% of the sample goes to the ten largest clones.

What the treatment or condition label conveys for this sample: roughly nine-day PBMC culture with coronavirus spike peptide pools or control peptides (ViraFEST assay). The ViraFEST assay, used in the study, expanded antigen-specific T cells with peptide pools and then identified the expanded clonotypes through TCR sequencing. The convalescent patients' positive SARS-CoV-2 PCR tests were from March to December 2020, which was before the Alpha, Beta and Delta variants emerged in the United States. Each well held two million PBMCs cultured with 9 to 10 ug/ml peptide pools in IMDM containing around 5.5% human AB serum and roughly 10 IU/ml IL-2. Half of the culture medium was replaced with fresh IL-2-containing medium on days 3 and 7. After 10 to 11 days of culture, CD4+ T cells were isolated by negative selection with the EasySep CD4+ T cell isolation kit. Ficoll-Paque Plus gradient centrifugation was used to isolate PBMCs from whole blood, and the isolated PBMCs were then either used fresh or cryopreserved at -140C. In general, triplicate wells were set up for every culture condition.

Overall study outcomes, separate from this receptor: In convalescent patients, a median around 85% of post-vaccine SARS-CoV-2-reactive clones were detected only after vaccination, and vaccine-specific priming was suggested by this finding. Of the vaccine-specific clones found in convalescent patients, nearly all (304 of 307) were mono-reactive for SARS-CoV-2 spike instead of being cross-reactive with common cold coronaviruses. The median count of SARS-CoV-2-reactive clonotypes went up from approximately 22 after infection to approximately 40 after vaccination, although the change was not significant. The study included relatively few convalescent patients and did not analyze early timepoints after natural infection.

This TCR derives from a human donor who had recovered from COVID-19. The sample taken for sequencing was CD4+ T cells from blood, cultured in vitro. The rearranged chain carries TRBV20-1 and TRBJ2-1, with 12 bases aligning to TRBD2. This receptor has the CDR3 CSAVLTSGGWNQQFF. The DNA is TGCAGTGCTGTTTTGACTAGCGGGGGCTGGAACCAGCAGTTCTTC.